The clone carrying this T cell receptor beta chain showed up many times. The source of the sample is a study of regulatory T cells in long-lasting Graves disease. The time point is: newly diagnosed GD, antithyroid drugs for less than 3 months. PBMC-extracted RNA yielded the TCR library. CDR3 regions were amplified by Arm-PCR using iRepertoire HTBI primers to build TCR beta libraries. TCRdb fed the multiplex PCR reads into MiXCR, producing one record per CDR3 protein. The sample yields 350,000 to 550,000 distinct CDR3 sequences, around 13% seen once. Germline V gene lookup returns CDR1 MNHNS and CDR2 SASEGT. The V segment lost 6 bases and the J segment 3 bases; nucleotides outside the gene matches: 7. This CDR3 comprises 14 residues. A further study also used this sample, focusing on T cells in Graves' hyperthyroidism and ophthalmopathy.

This clonotype originated in a woman aged 50 to 60 with Graves disease. This sample comprised peripheral blood mononuclear cells (PBMCs), obtained at new diagnosis, from a patient treated with antithyroid drugs. The V and J genes are TRBV6-1 and TRBJ2-7, with TRBD2 identical over 8 bases. In nucleotides, the CDR3 is TGTGCCAGCAGGGGTAGCGGGACTCACTACGAGCAGTACTTC. Translating it yields CASRGSGTHYEQYF.